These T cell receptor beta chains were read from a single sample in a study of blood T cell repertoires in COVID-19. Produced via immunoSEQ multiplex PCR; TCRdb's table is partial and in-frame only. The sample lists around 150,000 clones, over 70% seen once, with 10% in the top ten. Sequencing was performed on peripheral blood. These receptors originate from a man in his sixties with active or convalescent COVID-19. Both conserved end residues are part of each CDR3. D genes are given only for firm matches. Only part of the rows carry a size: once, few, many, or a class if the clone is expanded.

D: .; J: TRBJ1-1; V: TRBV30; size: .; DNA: TGTGCCTGGAGTGTAGGACAGTCACACACTGAAGCTTTCTTT; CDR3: CAWSVGQSHTEAFF
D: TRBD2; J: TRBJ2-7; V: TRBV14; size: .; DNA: TGTGCCAGCAGTCAGCGGGGCTCCTACGAGCAGTACTTC; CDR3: CASSQRGSYEQYF
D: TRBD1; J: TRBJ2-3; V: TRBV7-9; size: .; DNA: TGTGCCAGCAGCTCGCCTAGGGACAGGGGGGCAGATACGCAGTATTTT; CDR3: CASSSPRDRGADTQYF
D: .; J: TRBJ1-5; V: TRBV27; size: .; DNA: TGTGCCAGCAGTCCCCTGAGTGGGGGGGGCCGCAATCAGCCCCAGCATTTT; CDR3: CASSPLSGGGRNQPQHF
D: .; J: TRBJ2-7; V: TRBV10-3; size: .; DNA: TGTGCCATCAGTGATTCGGGGAGCTACGAGCAGTACTTC; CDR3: CAISDSGSYEQYF
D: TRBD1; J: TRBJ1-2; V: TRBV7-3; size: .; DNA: TGTGCCAGCAGCTTAGACGACGGGACAGTTGTTGATGGCTACACCTTC; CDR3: CASSLDDGTVVDGYTF
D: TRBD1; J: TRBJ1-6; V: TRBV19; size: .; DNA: TGTGCCAGTAGCCAGGGACAGTATAATTCACCCCTCCACTTT; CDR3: CASSQGQYNSPLHF
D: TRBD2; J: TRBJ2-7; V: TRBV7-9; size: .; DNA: TGTGCCAGCAGCTTAGGGTGGGGAGGGAACCACGAGCAGTACTTC; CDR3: CASSLGWGGNHEQYF
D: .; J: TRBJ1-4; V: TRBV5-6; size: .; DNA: TGTGCCAGCAGCTTCTCGGACAGATATGAAAAACTGTTTTTT; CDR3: CASSFSDRYEKLFF
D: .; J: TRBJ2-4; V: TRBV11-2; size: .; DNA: TGTGCCAGCAGCTTAGTAGGGGTACTAGCCAAAAACATTCAGTACTTC; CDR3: CASSLVGVLAKNIQYF
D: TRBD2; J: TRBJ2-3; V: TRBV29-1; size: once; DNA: TGCAGCGTCGAGCGGGGACCAGATACGCAGTATTTT; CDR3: CSVERGPDTQYF
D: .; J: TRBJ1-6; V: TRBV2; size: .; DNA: TGTGCCAGCAGTGGTCGATCCGGAGGGGCAAATTTCTATAATTCACCCCTCCACTTT; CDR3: CASSGRSGGANFYNSPLHF
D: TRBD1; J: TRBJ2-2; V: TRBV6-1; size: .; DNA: TGTGCCAGCAGTGACCGGGACAGGTACACCGGGGAGCTGTTTTTT; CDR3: CASSDRDRYTGELFF
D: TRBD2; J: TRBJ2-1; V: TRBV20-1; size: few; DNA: TGCAGTGCTAGTGTGGCTAGCGGGAGGGAAAAAAAGCAGTTCTTC; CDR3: CSASVASGREKKQFF
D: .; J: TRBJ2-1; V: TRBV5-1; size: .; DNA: TGCGCCAGCAGGAAGAGCTCCTACAATGAGCAGTTCTTC; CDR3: CASRKSSYNEQFF
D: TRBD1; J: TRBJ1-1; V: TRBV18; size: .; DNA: TGTGCCAGCTCACCACAGGGGGCGCCGGTCACTGAAGCTTTCTTT; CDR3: CASSPQGAPVTEAFF
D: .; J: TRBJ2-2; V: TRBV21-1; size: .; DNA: TGTGCCAGCAGCAAAAACTCACGTCAGGGAGGGACCGGGGAGCTGTTTTTT; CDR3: CASSKNSRQGGTGELFF
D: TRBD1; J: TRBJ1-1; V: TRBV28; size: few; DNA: TGTGCCAGCAGCCGGTTGACAGGGGTGAACACTGAAGCTTTCTTT; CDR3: CASSRLTGVNTEAFF
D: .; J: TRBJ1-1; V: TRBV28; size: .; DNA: TGTGCCAGCAGTCTACGACTGAACATGAACACTGAAGCTTTCTTT; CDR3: CASSLRLNMNTEAFF
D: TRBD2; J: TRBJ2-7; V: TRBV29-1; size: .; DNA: TGCAGCGTTGATACTAGCGGGTCCTCCTACGAGCAGTACTTC; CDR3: CSVDTSGSSYEQYF
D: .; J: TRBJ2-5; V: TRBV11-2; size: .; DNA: TGTGCCAGCAGCCCAGAGGGACTGGTTGAGACCCAGTACTTC; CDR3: CASSPEGLVETQYF
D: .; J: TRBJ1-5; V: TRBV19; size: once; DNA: TGTGCCAGTAGTATACAGGCAGGCAATCAGCCCCAGCATTTT; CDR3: CASSIQAGNQPQHF
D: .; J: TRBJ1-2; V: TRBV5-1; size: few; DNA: TGCGCCAGCAGCCAGCGCAGGGGCTATGGCTACACCTTC; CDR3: CASSQRRGYGYTF
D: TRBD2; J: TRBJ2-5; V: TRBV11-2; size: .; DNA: TGTGCCAGCAGCTTTGTGAGAGCGGGAGGGCTGGAGACCCAGTACTTC; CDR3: CASSFVRAGGLETQYF
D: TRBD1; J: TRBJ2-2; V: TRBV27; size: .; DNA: TGTGCCAGCAGCCAGGGACAGGGGGTCACCGGGGAGCTGTTTTTT; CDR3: CASSQGQGVTGELFF
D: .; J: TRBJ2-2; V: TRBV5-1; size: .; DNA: TGCGCCAGCAGCTTGGGTCCTCGGGGGACGATAAACACCGGGGAGCTGTTTTTT; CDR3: CASSLGPRGTINTGELFF
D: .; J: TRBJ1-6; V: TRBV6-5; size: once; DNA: TGTGCCAGCAGCCGCGGACAGATTTTGGCTTCACCCCTCCACTTT; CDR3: CASSRGQILASPLHF
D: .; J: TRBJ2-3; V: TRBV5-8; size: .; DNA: TGTGCCAGCAGCTTCCACGGAGATACGCAGTATTTT; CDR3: CASSFHGDTQYF